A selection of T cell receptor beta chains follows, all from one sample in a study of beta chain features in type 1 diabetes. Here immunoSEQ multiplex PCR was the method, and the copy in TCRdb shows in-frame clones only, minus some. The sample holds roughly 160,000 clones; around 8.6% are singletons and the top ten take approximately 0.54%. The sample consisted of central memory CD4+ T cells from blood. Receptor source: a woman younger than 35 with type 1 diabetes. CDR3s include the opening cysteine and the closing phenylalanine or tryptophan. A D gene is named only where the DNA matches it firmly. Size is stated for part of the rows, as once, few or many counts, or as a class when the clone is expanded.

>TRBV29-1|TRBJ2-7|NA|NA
TGCAGCGTGGGAACAGGGTCCCTCGCCGAGCAGTACTTC
CSVGTGSLAEQYF
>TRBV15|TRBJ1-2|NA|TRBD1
TGTGCCACCAGCAGAGGGGACAGGGGTAGCAATGGCTACACCTTC
CATSRGDRGSNGYTF
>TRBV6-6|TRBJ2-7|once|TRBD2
TGTGCCAGCAGTCCCCATTTAGCGGGAGCTTCCCACGAGCAGTACTTC
CASSPHLAGASHEQYF
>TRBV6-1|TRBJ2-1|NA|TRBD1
TGTTGTTCCGGGGACAGGGCGGTGTATGAGCAGTTCTTC
CCSGDRAVYEQFF
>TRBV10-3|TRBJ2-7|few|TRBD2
TGTGCCATCAGTGATGGCAGGGAGGGGTCCTACGAGCAGTACTTC
CAISDGREGSYEQYF
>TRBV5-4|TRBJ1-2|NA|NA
TGTGCCAGCAGAAAGGGGTTTGGTTATGGCTACACCTTC
CASRKGFGYGYTF
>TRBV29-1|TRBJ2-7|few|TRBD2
TGCAGCGTTGAAAGGCTAGCGGGACCCTACGAGCAGTACTTC
CSVERLAGPYEQYF
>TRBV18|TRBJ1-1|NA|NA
TGTGCCAGCAGCGGGGGGGTCGAGAACACTGAAGCTTTCTTT
CASSGGVENTEAFF
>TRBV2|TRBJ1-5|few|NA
TGTGCCAGCAGTGAAGCGCGTGTCAATCAGCCCCAGCATTTT
CASSEARVNQPQHF
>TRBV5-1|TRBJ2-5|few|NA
TGCGCCAGCAGAACTTCCCAAGAGACCCAGTACTTC
CASRTSQETQYF
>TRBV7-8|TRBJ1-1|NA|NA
TGTGCCAGCAGCTTCATTATCAACCCCGGCACTGAAGCTTTCTTT
CASSFIINPGTEAFF
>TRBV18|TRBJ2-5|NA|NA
TGTGCCAGCTCACCACCGGCCCGAGAGACCCAGTACTTC
CASSPPARETQYF
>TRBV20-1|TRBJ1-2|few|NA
TGCAGTGCCTCGGACGGGGGTGGCTACACCTTC
CSASDGGGYTF
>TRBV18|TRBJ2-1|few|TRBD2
TGTGCCAGCTCACCTCCCGGACTAGCGAATGAGCAGTTCTTC
CASSPPGLANEQFF
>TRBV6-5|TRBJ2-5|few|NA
TGTGCCAGCAGTTACACCTCTACAGGGCGGAAGACCCAGTACTTC
CASSYTSTGRKTQYF
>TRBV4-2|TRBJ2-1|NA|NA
TGTGCCAGCAGCCAAGATCGCCCCATTGGCGGATACAATGAGCAGTTCTTC
CASSQDRPIGGYNEQFF
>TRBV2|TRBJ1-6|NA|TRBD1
TGTGCCAGCAGGGGACAGGGGATGAATTCACCCCTCCACTTT
CASRGQGMNSPLHF
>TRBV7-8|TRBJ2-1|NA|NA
TGTGCCAGCAGCAGAATAACTAGTGGCAATGAGCAGTTCTTC
CASSRITSGNEQFF
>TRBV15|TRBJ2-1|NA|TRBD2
TGTGCCACCAGGCCAAGCGGGGGGGGACAAAACGTCAATGAGCAGTTCTTC
CATRPSGGGQNVNEQFF
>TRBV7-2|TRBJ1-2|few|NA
TGTGCCAGCAGCAGAGAAGTCCCGGGACAAGAGGGCTACACCTTC
CASSREVPGQEGYTF
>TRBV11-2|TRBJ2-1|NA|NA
TGTGCCAGCAGCTTAGATCTAAACAATGAGCAGTTCTTC
CASSLDLNNEQFF
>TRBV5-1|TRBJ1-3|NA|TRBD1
TGCGCCAGCAGCTCTATGCCGGGACAGGTGGGAAACACCATATATTTT
CASSSMPGQVGNTIYF
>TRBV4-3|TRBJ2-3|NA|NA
TGCGCCAGCAGCCAAATTCCGCAGGCTCAGTCCACAGATACGCAGTATTTT
CASSQIPQAQSTDTQYF
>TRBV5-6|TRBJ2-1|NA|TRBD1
TGTGCCAGCAGCGAGACAGGGGTTAAGCAACGTGAGCAGTTCTTC
CASSETGVKQREQFF
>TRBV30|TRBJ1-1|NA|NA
TGTGCCTGGAGTTTCCGGACAGTTGATGCCACTGAAGCTTTCTTT
CAWSFRTVDATEAFF
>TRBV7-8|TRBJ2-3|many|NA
TGTGCCAGCAGCTTAGCGCAGTCAGGGGGCACAGATACGCAGTATTTT
CASSLAQSGGTDTQYF
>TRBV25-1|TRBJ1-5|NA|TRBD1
TGTGCCAGCAGTGGGTTGACAGGGTACGAGCCCCAGCATTTT
CASSGLTGYEPQHF
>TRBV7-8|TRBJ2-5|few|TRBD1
TGTGCCAGCAGCTTAGGGACAGGGAAAGAGACCCAGTACTTC
CASSLGTGKETQYF
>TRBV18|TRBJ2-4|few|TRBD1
TGTGCCAGCTCACCACGGCTGGACAGGCCGGGTAGCATTCAGTACTTC
CASSPRLDRPGSIQYF
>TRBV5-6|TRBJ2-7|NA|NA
TGTGCCAGCAGCTTCCCAGGGCTGGATTCCTACGAGCAGTACTTC
CASSFPGLDSYEQYF
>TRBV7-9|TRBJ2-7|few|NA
TGTGCCAGCAGCAGTCAGGGCTACGAGCAGTACTTC
CASSSQGYEQYF
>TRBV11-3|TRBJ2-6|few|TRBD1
TGTGCCAGCAGCTCGGGACAGGGGAACTCTGGGGCCAACGTCCTGACTTTC
CASSSGQGNSGANVLTF
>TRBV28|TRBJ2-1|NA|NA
TGTGCCAGCAGTTTTCAGGGTAGCTCCTACAATGAGCAGTTCTTC
CASSFQGSSYNEQFF
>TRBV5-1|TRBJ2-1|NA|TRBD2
TGCGCCAGCAGCCCGGCCGCTAGCGGACCCTCCTACAATGAGCAGTTCTTC
CASSPAASGPSYNEQFF
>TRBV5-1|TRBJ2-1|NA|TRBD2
TGCGCCAGCAGCCCGAGACTAGCGGGGGCCTCCAATGAGCAGTTCTTC
CASSPRLAGASNEQFF
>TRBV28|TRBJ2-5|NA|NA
TGTGCCAGCAGTTCCCCCAGGGGTACCCAAGAGACCCAGTACTTC
CASSSPRGTQETQYF
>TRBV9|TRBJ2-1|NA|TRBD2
TGTGCCAGCAGCGTAGTGGGGGGGGGCTCCTACAATGAGCAGTTCTTC
CASSVVGGGSYNEQFF
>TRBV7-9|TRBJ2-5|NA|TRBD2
TGTGCCAGCAGCCCGACTAGCGGGATAGGAGAGACCCAGTACTTC
CASSPTSGIGETQYF
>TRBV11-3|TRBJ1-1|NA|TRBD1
TGTGCCAGCAGGGACAGGGGTGCCACTGAAGCTTTCTTT
CASRDRGATEAFF
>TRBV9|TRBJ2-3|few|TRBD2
TGTGCCAGCAGCCCCCGGACTAGCGGGTCTAGCACAGATACGCAGTATTTT
CASSPRTSGSSTDTQYF
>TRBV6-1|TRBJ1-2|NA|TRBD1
TGTGCCAGCAGTGAGGGCCAGGGGGACTATGGCTACACCTTC
CASSEGQGDYGYTF
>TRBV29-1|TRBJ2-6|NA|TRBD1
TGCAGCGTTGGACAGGGTTTGTTTGGGGCCAACGTCCTGACTTTC
CSVGQGLFGANVLTF
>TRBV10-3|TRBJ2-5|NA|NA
TGTGCCATCAGTGAGTCGAACAGTAAAGAGACCCAGTACTTC
CAISESNSKETQYF
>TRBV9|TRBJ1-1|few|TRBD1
TGTGCCAGCAGCGAGACAGGGAGAGACCACACTGAAGCTTTCTTT
CASSETGRDHTEAFF
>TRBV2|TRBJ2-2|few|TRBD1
TGTGCCAGCAGTACACAGGGGGACACCGGGGAGCTGTTTTTT
CASSTQGDTGELFF
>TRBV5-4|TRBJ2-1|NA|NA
TGTGCCAGCAGCTGGGGGGGGCGTTTGGATGAGCAGTTCTTC
CASSWGGRLDEQFF